This T cell receptor beta chain appears in the sequencing data of a study of T cell repertoires in cytomegalovirus infection. Via MiXCR, TCRdb re-called the reads, giving one row per CDR3 protein. This table holds over 250,000 distinct CDR3 sequences, less than 25% found once. The ends lost 1 base at V and 3 bases at J; junction bases unmatched: 6. Germline V gene data show CDR1 as MGHRA and CDR2 as YSYEKL. CDR3 length: 15 amino acids. Note on this clonotype: Its cognate antigen is unknown.

This clonotype originated in a human donor in good health (CMV status not recorded). Some clones in this sample may be carry-over from other donors' samples. Sequenced here: cultured PBMCs, sampled from culture after CMV antigen stimulation. The chain has TRBV4-1 and TRBJ2-7; 7 bases map to TRBD1. This CDR3 is CASSQAGGGLYEQYF. The CDR3, as DNA: TGCGCCAGCAGCCAAGCAGGGGGTGGACTCTACGAGCAGTACTTC.